This is a list of T cell receptor beta chains from one sample in a study of tumour-infiltrating T cells in Burkitt lymphoma. The protocol was immunoSEQ multiplex PCR, while the TCRdb copy is restricted to in-frame clones and leaves out a portion. The table includes about 2,400 clones, under 30% detected once. The specimen was tumor tissue from a relapse. These receptors were collected from a human donor with relapsed Burkitt lymphoma. Some clones in this sample may be carry-over from other donors' samples. Both conserved end residues are part of each CDR3. The D gene is left open where the match is weak. Not all rows give a size; the values are once, few, many and, for expanded clones, a class.

j_call d_call clone_size v_call cdr3_nt cdr3_aa
TRBJ2-2 - - TRBV4-2 TGTGCCAGCAGCCAAGTGGTGGTAAGGACCCAGGGGACCGGGGAGCTGTTTTTT CASSQVVVRTQGTGELFF
TRBJ1-1 TRBD1 few TRBV6-5 TGTGCCAGCAGTTACTACGGGACAGGGGCCGCTTTCTTT CASSYYGTGAAFF
TRBJ1-1 - - TRBV20-1 TGCAGTGCAACCGGGACACGTCACGCTTTCTTT CSATGTRHAFF
TRBJ1-3 - few TRBV7-8 TGTGCCAGCAGCCCGACAGGTTGGCCCGGAAACACCATATATTTT CASSPTGWPGNTIYF
TRBJ1-2 TRBD1 few TRBV15 TGTGCCACAGCACAGGGGGACTATGGCTACACCTTC CATAQGDYGYTF
TRBJ2-1 - - TRBV6-9 TGTGTCAGCAGTTATTCTGGGGTACTGAAGTACGCTGAGCAGTTCTTC CVSSYSGVLKYAEQFF
TRBJ1-6 - large TRBV7-2 TGTGCCAGCAGCCGGGTAGTGCGGACAGAAGCACCTGGCCCCCTCCACTTT CASSRVVRTEAPGPLHF